A selection of T cell receptor beta chains follows, all from one sample in a study of blood T cell repertoires in COVID-19. Libraries were prepared by immunoSEQ multiplex PCR; TCRdb keeps only in-frame clonotypes and omits some of them. The sample comprises approximately 200,000 clones, 86% of which are singletons, and less than 3% rests with the top ten. The sample consisted of peripheral blood. The receptors shown here come from a woman aged 25 to 39 with active or convalescent COVID-19. Both conserved end residues are part of each CDR3. The order of the fields is D gene, V gene, clone size, J gene, CDR3 protein, CDR3 DNA. D genes are given only for firm matches. The size entry is marked missing in some rows and otherwise reads once, few, many or a size class.

NA	TRBV11-3	NA	TRBJ1-1	CASSLYGGRTEAFF	TGTGCCAGCAGCTTATACGGGGGGCGGACTGAAGCTTTCTTT
TRBD1	TRBV15	NA	TRBJ1-1	CATSRDTGASNTEAFF	TGTGCCACCAGCAGAGATACAGGGGCATCGAACACTGAAGCTTTCTTT
NA	TRBV10-3	once	TRBJ2-6	CAIMVTGSGANVLTF	TGTGCCATCATGGTAACAGGCTCTGGGGCCAACGTCCTGACTTTC
NA	TRBV19	NA	TRBJ2-2	CASSGGNTGELFF	TGTGCCAGTAGCGGGGGGAACACCGGGGAGCTGTTTTTT
NA	TRBV14	NA	TRBJ2-3	CASSHRLTGDTQYF	TGTGCCAGCAGCCATCGGCTAACCGGGGATACGCAGTATTTT
NA	TRBV4-1	once	TRBJ2-1	CASSKAALGDNEQFF	TGCGCCAGCAGCAAAGCGGCGCTAGGGGACAATGAGCAGTTCTTC
TRBD1	TRBV27	once	TRBJ1-2	CASSTGGLGYTF	TGTGCCAGCTCGACAGGGGGCCTTGGCTACACCTTC
TRBD1	TRBV19	NA	TRBJ2-5	CASKDRGETQYF	TGTGCCAGTAAAGACAGGGGAGAGACCCAGTACTTC
NA	TRBV28	NA	TRBJ2-5	CASSLRGFKQETQYF	TGTGCCAGCAGTTTACGGGGTTTCAAACAAGAGACCCAGTACTTC
NA	TRBV6-5	few	TRBJ1-2	CASSYVTTFGYGYTF	TGTGCCAGCAGTTACGTTACCACGTTCGGCTATGGCTACACCTTC
TRBD1	TRBV27	NA	TRBJ1-3	CASRTTGTGGHTIYF	TGTGCCAGCAGGACTACCGGGACAGGGGGCCACACCATATATTTT
NA	TRBV28	NA	TRBJ1-1	CASSAQLNTEAFF	TGTGCCAGCAGTGCTCAGTTGAACACTGAAGCTTTCTTT
NA	TRBV18	few	TRBJ1-5	CASSPEGNNQPQHF	TGTGCCAGCTCACCGGAGGGAAACAATCAGCCCCAGCATTTT
TRBD2	TRBV27	NA	TRBJ2-2	CASSLSGGYTGELFF	TGTGCCAGCAGTCTTAGCGGGGGATACACCGGGGAGCTGTTTTTT
NA	TRBV5-5	once	TRBJ2-7	CASSFSVSSYEQYF	TGTGCCAGCAGCTTTTCAGTCAGCTCCTACGAGCAGTACTTC
TRBD1	TRBV27	NA	TRBJ1-1	CASSSWTGEGTEAFF	TGTGCCAGCAGTTCATGGACAGGGGAGGGAACTGAAGCTTTCTTT
NA	TRBV9	NA	TRBJ2-7	CASSPQSAPTSEQYF	TGTGCCAGCAGCCCCCAAAGCGCACCTACAAGCGAGCAGTACTTC
TRBD1	TRBV4-2	NA	TRBJ1-1	CASSQGRTGGVSTEAFF	TGTGCCAGCAGCCAAGGCAGGACAGGGGGGGTTTCCACTGAAGCTTTCTTT
NA	TRBV18	NA	TRBJ1-1	CASSPTGVTEAFF	TGTGCCAGCTCACCAACCGGGGTCACTGAAGCTTTCTTT
NA	TRBV7-2	NA	TRBJ2-3	CASSLGSWTDTQYF	TGTGCCAGCAGCTTAGGTAGTTGGACAGATACGCAGTATTTT
TRBD1	TRBV3-1/TRBV3-2	NA	TRBJ1-1	CASSQDRTGGAGNTEAFF	TGTGCCAGCAGCCAAGATAGGACAGGGGGCGCTGGGAACACTGAAGCTTTCTTT
NA	TRBV5-8	NA	TRBJ1-3	CASSSYRRGGNTIYF	TGTGCCAGCAGCTCTTACCGGAGGGGTGGAAACACCATATATTTT
NA	TRBV18	NA	TRBJ2-7	CASSPQGSDEQYF	TGTGCCAGCTCACCTCAGGGGTCTGACGAGCAGTACTTC
NA	TRBV12-5	NA	TRBJ1-6	CASRETRYNSPLHF	TGTGCTAGTCGGGAGACCCGCTATAATTCACCCCTCCACTTT
TRBD1	TRBV2	NA	TRBJ1-5	CASRLDRDNQPQHF	TGTGCCAGCAGACTAGACAGGGACAATCAGCCCCAGCATTTT
TRBD1	TRBV28	NA	TRBJ2-7	CASSLWTGAYEQYF	TGTGCCAGCAGTCTATGGACAGGGGCCTACGAGCAGTACTTC
TRBD1	TRBV16	once	TRBJ1-6	CASSSGTGGTPLHF	TGTGCCAGCAGCTCCGGGACAGGGGGCACACCCCTCCACTTT
NA	TRBV7-9	NA	TRBJ1-3	CASSSSRNTIYF	TGTGCCAGCAGCTCGAGCCGAAACACCATATATTTT
NA	TRBV7-9	NA	TRBJ2-2	CASSILLGELFF	TGTGCCAGCAGCATCCTTCTCGGGGAGCTGTTTTTT
TRBD1	TRBV9	NA	TRBJ2-7	CASSQDREGLYEQYF	TGTGCCAGCAGCCAAGACAGGGAAGGCCTCTACGAGCAGTACTTC
TRBD2	TRBV3-1/TRBV3-2	NA	TRBJ2-4	CASSPWGGLAGDGKNIQYF	TGTGCCAGCAGCCCCTGGGGGGGGCTAGCGGGAGATGGAAAAAACATTCAGTACTTC
TRBD1	TRBV7-2	NA	TRBJ1-2	CASSWPGGSYGYTF	TGTGCCAGCAGCTGGCCAGGGGGCAGCTATGGCTACACCTTC
NA	TRBV19	NA	TRBJ2-3	CASSIDYRTDTQYF	TGTGCCAGTAGTATAGATTATCGCACAGATACGCAGTATTTT
TRBD2	TRBV11-3	NA	TRBJ2-2	CASSRSGGATGELFF	TGTGCCAGCAGCCGGAGCGGGGGGGCAACCGGGGAGCTGTTTTTT
NA	TRBV7-2	NA	TRBJ2-6	CASSSNRHSGANVLTF	TGTGCCAGCAGCTCTAACAGGCACTCTGGGGCCAACGTCCTGACTTTC
NA	TRBV12-3/TRBV12-4	NA	TRBJ1-2	CASSSLNYGYTF	TGTGCCAGCAGCTCCCTAAACTATGGCTACACCTTC
NA	TRBV5-1	NA	TRBJ1-1	CASSLVAGTTEAFF	TGCGCCAGCAGCTTGGTGGCAGGGACTACTGAAGCTTTCTTT
NA	TRBV5-6	NA	TRBJ1-2	CASSLGRGGYTF	TGTGCCAGCAGCTTGGGTAGGGGCGGCTACACCTTC
TRBD2	TRBV3-1/TRBV3-2	NA	TRBJ2-7	CASSHLAGGNHEQYF	TGTGCCAGCAGCCATCTTGCGGGGGGAAATCACGAGCAGTACTTC
NA	TRBV18	NA	TRBJ1-1	CASSPQLVRGTVLNTEAFF	TGTGCCAGCTCACCCCAACTGGTGCGGGGTACAGTCCTGAACACTGAAGCTTTCTTT
TRBD1	TRBV5-8	once	TRBJ1-5	CASSVRGLQPQHF	TGTGCCAGCAGCGTCAGGGGGCTGCAGCCCCAGCATTTT
NA	TRBV6-5	few	TRBJ1-3	CASTALGASGNTIYF	TGTGCCAGCACCGCCCTAGGGGCCTCTGGAAACACCATATATTTT
TRBD1	TRBV6-2/TRBV6-3	NA	TRBJ1-5	CASSYLGQRDQPQHF	TGTGCCAGCAGTTACCTGGGACAGAGAGATCAGCCCCAGCATTTT
NA	TRBV5-5	NA	TRBJ1-1	CASSPNTEAFF	TGTGCCAGCAGTCCAAACACTGAAGCTTTCTTT
TRBD2	TRBV27	NA	TRBJ2-3	CASSSNSGRTDTQYF	TGTGCCAGCAGTTCAAATAGCGGGCGCACAGATACGCAGTATTTT
NA	TRBV15	NA	TRBJ1-5	CATSRDRGVGQPQHF	TGTGCCACCAGCAGAGATCGGGGGGTGGGACAGCCCCAGCATTTT
NA	TRBV28	NA	TRBJ2-7	CASSHTYEQYF	TGTGCCAGCAGTCACACCTACGAGCAGTACTTC
NA	TRBV27	once	TRBJ1-1	CASSTGSNTEAFF	TGTGCCAGTTCGACAGGCTCGAACACTGAAGCTTTCTTT
NA	TRBV27	NA	TRBJ1-1	CASSLFPQGMNTEAFF	TGTGCCAGCAGTTTATTCCCTCAGGGTATGAACACTGAAGCTTTCTTT
TRBD1	TRBV18	NA	TRBJ2-1	CASGRQGLFDEQFF	TGTGCCAGCGGCCGACAGGGATTATTCGATGAGCAGTTCTTC
NA	TRBV28	NA	TRBJ2-4	CASSLRTVRPTGKNIQYF	TGTGCCAGCAGTTTAAGGACTGTACGGCCGACGGGCAAAAACATTCAGTACTTC
TRBD2	TRBV5-1	NA	TRBJ2-1	CASSLTSGPYNEQFF	TGCGCCAGCAGCTTGACTAGCGGACCATACAATGAGCAGTTCTTC
NA	TRBV16	NA	TRBJ2-3	CASSQAGRGDTQYF	TGTGCCAGCAGCCAAGCGGGAAGAGGAGATACGCAGTATTTT